This T cell receptor (beta chain) was found in a study of T-cell reconstitution after alpha-beta-depleted transplantation in children. Regarding the study as a whole: Recipient T cells and thymic progenitors that survived were the source of the high TCRbeta diversity seen at day 60 in some patients. Several hundred rapidly expanded clones from non-depleted graft cells reportedly supplied alpha-beta T cells about two months post-transplant. One year post-transplant, T-cell counts and diversity were largely derived from T cells produced anew.

Unique molecular identifiers tagged the TCRbeta library. TCRdb reprocessed the PCR reads with MiXCR, giving one entry per CDR3 protein. Of roughly 300,000 distinct CDR3 sequences in the sample, roughly 12% were seen once. This clonotype was counted at least ten times. What it binds is not known. The source of this sequence is a male patient between 2 and 15 years old who had a stem cell transplant for chronic granulomatous disease, so the T cells may come from the graft donor. This specimen was peripheral blood, taken 180 days after TCRalphabeta/CD19-depleted stem cell transplant.

The CDR3 loop reads CASSFGTGDNSPLHF. The DNA of the CDR3 is TGCGCCAGCAGCTTTGGGACAGGAGATAATTCACCCCTCCACTTT. The genes are TRBV5-1 and TRBJ1-6, with 8 bases that match TRBD1. The CDR3 runs to 15 residues. The junction had 3 bases not matched to a gene; V was cut back by 2 bases and J by 5 bases. Germline values: CDR1 SGHRS, CDR2 YFSETQ.